The rows below give T cell receptor beta chains drawn from one sample of a study of control samples from healthy donors and cancer patients. Profiled with immunoSEQ multiplex PCR; TCRdb holds only in-frame clones, not every one. The table has around 76,000 clones, roughly nine tenths seen once. Sequenced material: PBMCs. These receptors were collected from a woman in her forties or fifties with colorectal cancer. The CDR3 runs from the conserved cysteine through the conserved F or W. D genes are given only for firm matches. Not every row has a clone size; where given, it reads once, few, many or a size class.

v_gene	j_gene	d_gene	len	abundance	CDR3aa	CDR3nt
TRBV4-1	TRBJ2-2	.	17	.	CASSTTRELKNTGELFF	TGCGCCAGCAGTACGACCAGGGAATTAAAGAACACCGGGGAGCTGTTTTTT
TRBV4-3	TRBJ1-6	.	15	.	CASSQDRHHNSPLHF	TGCGCCAGCAGCCAAGACAGGCACCATAATTCACCCCTCCACTTT
TRBV12-3/TRBV12-4	TRBJ1-2	TRBD1	13	once	CASSLGQFYGYTF	TGTGCCAGCAGTTTGGGACAGTTCTATGGCTACACCTTC
TRBV6-5	TRBJ1-4	.	14	.	CASSGRGFNEKLFF	TGTGCCAGCTCAGGCAGGGGTTTTAATGAAAAACTGTTTTTT
TRBV6-5	TRBJ1-5	TRBD1	14	.	CASSRQGGNQPQHF	TGTGCCAGCAGTCGACAGGGGGGCAATCAGCCCCAGCATTTT
TRBV7-7	TRBJ2-3	.	15	.	CASSHPGPATDTQYF	TGTGCCAGCAGCCACCCCGGGCCTGCCACAGATACGCAGTATTTT
TRBV7-2	TRBJ1-6	.	15	.	CASSSLRGTNSPLHF	TGTGCCAGCAGCAGTCTCAGGGGAACCAACTCACCCCTCCACTTT
TRBV3-1/TRBV3-2	TRBJ2-1	.	16	once	CASSQEGASLYNEQFF	TGTGCCAGCAGCCAAGAGGGAGCATCCCTCTACAATGAGCAGTTCTTC
TRBV7-3	TRBJ1-1	.	13	once	CASSFGDGHEAFF	TGTGCCAGCAGCTTCGGGGACGGACATGAAGCTTTCTTT
TRBV27	TRBJ1-2	.	14	.	CASGGYDKSYGYTF	TGTGCCAGCGGGGGGTACGACAAATCCTATGGCTACACCTTC
TRBV6-2/TRBV6-3	TRBJ2-1	.	14	.	CASSLQAFYNEQFF	TGTGCCAGCAGCCTCCAGGCATTCTACAATGAGCAGTTCTTC
TRBV10-3	TRBJ2-5	.	13	once	CAISDGSQETQYF	TGTGCCATCAGTGATGGGAGCCAAGAGACCCAGTACTTC
TRBV7-9	TRBJ1-2	TRBD1	18	.	CASSSTFERDRANYGYTF	TGTGCCAGCAGTTCTACCTTCGAACGGGACAGAGCTAACTATGGCTACACCTTC
TRBV28	TRBJ2-1	TRBD2	15	once	CASSFGLAAYNEQFF	TGTGCCAGCAGTTTCGGACTAGCGGCCTACAATGAGCAGTTCTTC
TRBV7-2	TRBJ2-1	TRBD2	15	few	CASSPAGGRYNEQFF	TGTGCCAGCAGCCCAGCGGGGGGGAGGTACAATGAGCAGTTCTTC
TRBV2	TRBJ1-2	.	12	once	CASRDSSLGYTF	TGTGCCAGCCGGGACTCTTCCCTTGGCTACACCTTC
TRBV5-1	TRBJ2-2	.	13	.	CASSLFFTGELFF	TGCGCCAGCAGCTTGTTTTTCACCGGGGAGCTGTTTTTT
TRBV6-4	TRBJ2-3	.	13	.	CASSDAPGDTQYF	TGTGCCAGCAGTGACGCGCCCGGGGATACGCAGTATTTT
TRBV6-1	TRBJ1-2	.	12	.	CASSDRGYGYTF	TGTGCCAGCAGTGACAGGGGCTATGGCTACACCTTC
TRBV2	TRBJ2-5	TRBD1	13	.	CASSVDRQETQYF	TGTGCCAGCAGTGTGGACAGGCAAGAGACCCAGTACTTC
TRBV12-3/TRBV12-4	TRBJ1-2	.	12	.	CASSLGKYGYTF	TGTGCCAGCAGTTTAGGCAAATATGGCTACACCTTC
TRBV19	TRBJ2-3	.	12	.	CASSVAADTQYF	TGTGCCAGTAGTGTAGCTGCAGATACGCAGTATTTT
TRBV18	TRBJ2-5	TRBD1	15	once	CASSDGQGVQETQYF	TGTGCCAGCTCTGATGGACAGGGCGTACAAGAGACCCAGTACTTC
TRBV18	TRBJ1-2	TRBD1	16	.	CASSQGTGKSNYGYTF	TGTGCCAGCTCACAAGGGACAGGGAAATCTAACTATGGCTACACCTTC
TRBV7-7	TRBJ1-1	.	17	.	CASSLARVVEFSTEAFF	TGTGCCAGCAGCTTAGCGCGCGTAGTGGAATTTAGCACTGAAGCTTTCTTT
TRBV19	TRBJ1-2	.	14	.	CASSIDGGRSGYTF	TGTGCCAGTAGTATTGATGGGGGAAGAAGTGGCTACACCTTC
TRBV9	TRBJ2-6	TRBD1	14	.	CASSPQGASEVLTF	TGTGCCAGCAGCCCACAGGGGGCATCGGAAGTCCTGACTTTC
TRBV24-1	TRBJ2-2	TRBD1	16	few	CATSDTGTGGTGELFF	TGTGCCACCAGTGATACCGGGACAGGGGGCACCGGGGAGCTGTTTTTT
TRBV28	TRBJ1-1	.	15	.	CASSPAGNANTEAFF	TGTGCCAGCAGCCCCGCAGGGAATGCAAACACTGAAGCTTTCTTT
TRBV28	TRBJ2-5	TRBD2	17	.	CASSPSPIAGGKETQYF	TGTGCCAGCAGTCCCTCCCCCATAGCGGGGGGGAAAGAGACCCAGTACTTC
TRBV27	TRBJ2-5	.	11	.	CASSIGKTQYF	TGTGCCAGCAGTATTGGAAAGACCCAGTACTTC
TRBV6-5	TRBJ1-1	.	12	.	CASSYSGGRAFF	TGTGCCAGCAGTTACTCAGGGGGAAGAGCTTTCTTT
TRBV6-1	TRBJ2-4	TRBD1	16	.	CASSEGSMGQGYIQYF	TGTGCCAGCAGTGAAGGTTCGATGGGACAGGGATACATTCAGTACTTC
TRBV29-1	TRBJ1-2	.	13	once	CSARDARGYGYTF	TGCAGCGCGAGGGACGCTCGAGGCTATGGCTACACCTTC
TRBV3-1/TRBV3-2	TRBJ1-1	.	15	.	CASSQDSQPNTEAFF	TGTGCCAGCAGCCAAGATTCCCAGCCGAACACTGAAGCTTTCTTT
TRBV4-1	TRBJ1-6	.	13	once	CASSQEGNSPLHF	TGCGCCAGCAGCCAAGAAGGTAATTCACCCCTCCACTTT
TRBV19	TRBJ1-1	.	16	once	CASSMGRGTSNTEAFF	TGTGCCAGTAGTATGGGGAGGGGGACATCGAACACTGAAGCTTTCTTT
TRBV12-5	TRBJ2-6	TRBD2	15	.	CASGWGGTGANVLTF	TGTGCTAGTGGTTGGGGGGGGACGGGGGCCAACGTCCTGACTTTC
TRBV19	TRBJ2-3	.	15	.	CASSVRQVLVDTQYF	TGTGCCAGTAGTGTGCGGCAGGTTCTAGTGGATACGCAGTATTTT
TRBV3-1/TRBV3-2	TRBJ1-4	TRBD1	14	.	CASSQGQGNEKLFF	TGTGCCAGCAGCCAGGGACAGGGGAATGAAAAACTGTTTTTT
TRBV5-1	TRBJ1-1	.	15	.	CASSSAPTGYGEAFF	TGCGCCAGCAGCTCGGCCCCTACAGGGTACGGTGAAGCTTTCTTT
TRBV10-2	TRBJ1-6	.	14	once	CASSEGRGGSPLHF	TGCGCCAGCAGTGAGGGTAGGGGAGGGTCACCCCTCCACTTT
TRBV4-3	TRBJ1-2	.	18	.	CASSQEGHTGSGNYGYTF	TGCGCCAGCAGCCAAGAAGGCCATACAGGGAGTGGTAACTATGGCTACACCTTC
TRBV2	TRBJ2-3	.	15	.	CASSQEGGDTDTQYF	TGTGCCAGCAGTCAGGAGGGGGGTGACACAGATACGCAGTATTTT
TRBV6-2/TRBV6-3	TRBJ2-5	.	12	.	CASSDLGETQYF	TGTGCCAGCAGCGACCTGGGTGAGACCCAGTACTTC
TRBV6-1	TRBJ2-3	.	13	.	CASSEGSVGTQYF	TGTGCCAGCAGTGAAGGAAGTGTGGGTACGCAGTATTTT
TRBV18	TRBJ1-2	TRBD1	15	.	CASSPQGQANYGYTF	TGTGCCAGCTCACCCCAGGGACAGGCTAACTATGGCTACACCTTC
TRBV7-2	TRBJ1-1	.	14	.	CASSPGRPNTEAFF	TGTGCCAGCAGCCCCGGGAGGCCCAACACTGAAGCTTTCTTT
TRBV7-9	TRBJ1-1	.	15	.	CASRSRATLNTEAFF	TGTGCCAGCAGGTCAAGGGCAACCTTGAACACTGAAGCTTTCTTT
TRBV30	TRBJ1-6	.	13	.	CAWVAGDNSPLHF	TGTGCCTGGGTGGCGGGGGATAATTCACCCCTCCACTTT
TRBV30	TRBJ1-1	TRBD1	13	.	CAWGGQGRAEAFF	TGTGCCTGGGGGGGACAGGGAAGGGCTGAAGCTTTCTTT
TRBV2	TRBJ1-5	.	15	few	CASSGAGAGSQPQHF	TGTGCCAGCAGTGGGGCAGGGGCGGGGAGTCAGCCCCAGCATTTT
TRBV4-3	TRBJ1-2	TRBD1	16	.	CASSQARTGFNYGYTF	TGCGCCAGCAGCCAGGCCAGGACAGGTTTTAACTATGGCTACACCTTC